This T cell receptor beta chain was sequenced in a study of blood T cells in healthy people across ages. Notes on the study in general: Changes in expanded clonotypes were possibly confounded, as the CMV status of donors was unknown.

Combining a sample-barcoded 5' primer with a J-beta primer mix, a second PCR ran for roughly 7 to 12 cycles. TCRdb passed the 5' RACE reads through MiXCR, listing each CDR3 protein once. In the table there are over 1,300,000 distinct CDR3 sequences, roughly 60% of which are singletons. Points on this clonotype: Its antigen remains unknown.

Each donor was a healthy Caucasian individual from Russia, aged about 6 to 100. Germline-derived CDR1 and CDR2 are WSHSY and SAAADI. V shed 4 bases and J shed 5 bases, with 12 bases lying between them. The CDR3 is 15 residues long. The material sequenced was blood. The receptor comes from a man aged 18 to 35 in good health. V usage is TRBV10-2 and J usage is TRBJ1-6; D possibly corresponds to TRBD1 (6 bases). CDR3 region: CASSARGGHNSPLHF. CDR3 DNA: TGCGCCAGCAGTGCCAGGGGAGGACATAATTCACCCCTCCACTTT.